This T cell receptor beta chain originates from a study of blood T cell repertoires in COVID-19. This clone has just one count. The CDR3 is 12 residues long. With 8 bases removed from V and 4 bases from J, the gap between germline ends came to 6 bases. Profiled with immunoSEQ multiplex PCR; TCRdb holds only in-frame clones, not every one. The sample has approximately 160,000 clones, about 92% seen once; the top ten hold roughly 2.1%. This TCR derives from an older woman with COVID-19, enrolled during active disease. Sequencing was carried out using peripheral blood. The chain is built from TRBV12-3 or TRBV12-4 and TRBJ1-6; D unclear. This CDR3 is CASRDYNSPLHF. The CDR3 region has the DNA TGTGCCAGCCGCGATTATAATTCACCCCTCCACTTT.